This T cell receptor beta chain was retrieved from a study of human T cells and chemical hapten exposure. On the study more broadly: Sensitization used 2% DPC on around 2 cm by around 2 cm upper inner arm skin. General study results and limits: Alopecia affected the donors, so their immune response may differ from healthy people's.

This clonotype was seen a few times. Its antigen is unidentified. Time point in this sample: pre-sensitization, week 0. Sample treatment: therapeutic diphenylcyclopropenone sensitization with weekly scalp DPC. The donor pool consisted of alopecia patients aged 18 to 70 years, considered suitable for DPC. Total RNA was isolated from unfractionated whole blood. This CDR3 has 14 amino acids. Trimming cost V 6 bases and J 3 bases; bases outside gene matches: 5. The V gene's germline CDR1 is SGHTS and CDR2 YDEGEE. Using its own MiXCR run on the RACE reads, TCRdb lists one record per CDR3 protein. This table has approximately 50,000 distinct CDR3 sequences, approximately 11% appearing once.

The chain carries TRBV5-8 and TRBJ1-5, with 8 bases that match TRBD1. This clonotype was sampled from a woman in her 40s with alopecia areata. Some clones in this sample may be carry-over from other donors' samples. Source: whole blood, taken in connection with sensitization to the hapten diphenylcyclopropenone (DPC). Here the CDR3 reads CASTRTGPNQPQHF. DNA for the CDR3: TGTGCCAGCACCAGGACAGGGCCCAATCAGCCCCAGCATTTT. Together with reference TRBV5-8 and TRBJ1-5, the CDR3 gives the full variable domain: EAGVTQSPTHLIKTRGQQATLRCSPISGHTSVYWYQQALGLGLQFLLWYDEGEERNRGNFPPRFSGRQFPNYSSELNVNALELEDSALYLCASTRTGPNQPQHFGDGTRLSIL.